Below, 8 T cell receptor beta chains from the same sample are listed, as sequenced in a study of cytomegalovirus exposure and HLA in healthy donors (TCRdb year 2017). Receptor libraries were prepared by the immunoSEQ multiplex PCR assay. For the multiplex PCR, a mixture combining 60 forward primers for TCR Vbeta segments and 13 reverse primers for TCR Jbeta segments was used. TCRdb obtained this table from immuneACCESS and retained in-frame rearrangements with V and J assigned. These tables miss some clones; where compared with another copy, unresolved V genes account for less than half of the shortfall, and the remainder is unexplained. This sample holds roughly 190,000 clones; roughly 80% were observed only once. Of the sample, roughly 2% falls within the top ten clones. The sequencing input was PBMCs. The source is a woman between 25 and 40 years old in good health and CMV-seropositive.

The chain uses TRBV28 and TRBJ1-1; D ambiguous. In germline, CDR1 is MDHEN, CDR2 SYDVKM. V lost 6 bases and J lost 7, with 9 bases in between. CDR3 size: 11 residues. The CDR3 loop is CASSSPLEAFF. The CDR3 region has the DNA TGTGCCAGCAGCAGTCCGCTTGAAGCTTTCTTT.

This clone was observed once. The chain joins TRBV4-1 to TRBJ2-3; 8 bases line up with TRBD2. The germline gives CDR1 MGHRA, CDR2 YSYEKL. J gave up 4 bases and V 4 bases, and 7 bases lay outside the gene matches. The CDR3 has 15 amino acids. The CDR3 DNA follows: TGCGCCAGCAGCCTGGGACTAGTGTCAGCAGATACGCAGTATTTT. Translating gives CASSLGLVSADTQYF.

This clone has just a few counts. The chain couples TRBV7-2 to TRBJ1-5; a weak D match, TRBD1 (5 bases). In germline, CDR1 is SGHTA, CDR2 FQGNSA. This CDR3 comprises 14 residues. V was pared by 3 bases and J by 4 bases, with 10 bases between. The CDR3: CASSFDSNNQPQHF. The CDR3 region has the DNA TGTGCCAGCAGCTTCGACAGTAATAATCAGCCCCAGCATTTT.

The chain joins TRBV10-3 to TRBJ2-7, with D possibly being TRBD2 (5 bases). V lost 7 bases to trimming and J lost 0 bases, with 10 bases between them. This CDR3 has 13 residues. Germline CDR1 reads ENHRY; CDR2 reads SYGVKD. Here the CDR3 DNA reads TGTGCCATCACGGGGAAAGGCTCCTACGAGCAGTACTTC. Amino acid sequence: CAITGKGSYEQYF.

The chain recombines TRBV9 with TRBJ1-3; D unresolved. CDR3 length: 15 residues. Per the germline V gene, CDR1 is SGDLS and CDR2 is YYNGEE. V was clipped by 1 base and J by 2 bases, with 10 bases between them. The CDR3 spells CASSVLGAPGNTIYF. The CDR3 bases are TGTGCCAGCAGCGTATTGGGAGCTCCTGGAAACACCATATATTTT.

In this sample, this clone turned up a few times. This chain joins TRBV19 and TRBJ2-7, with D perhaps TRBD1 (6 bases). V lost 5 bases to trimming and J lost 1 base, with 15 bases between them. The CDR3 is 15 amino acids. Germline V gene sequence: CDR1 LNHDA, CDR2 SQIVND (reference sequence). CDR3 loop: CASSSRQVGSYEQYF. The CDR3, as DNA: TGTGCCAGTAGTTCGAGACAGGTTGGGTCCTACGAGCAGTACTTC.

The V and J genes are TRBV7-2 and TRBJ2-5, with TRBD1 matching over 9 bases. The germline CDR1 and CDR2 sequences are SGHTA and FQGNSA. V gave up 3 bases and J gave up 4 bases; unmatched junction bases: 0. The CDR3 runs 13 residues. As DNA, the CDR3 is TGTGCCAGCAGCTTGGACAGGGGAGAGACCCAGTACTTC. The encoded protein is CASSLDRGETQYF.

V gene TRBV28 combines with J gene TRBJ1-4, with D perhaps matching TRBD1 (5 bases). This CDR3 contains 15 residues. The germline V gene encodes CDR1 MDHEN and CDR2 SYDVKM. The V end was cut by 7 bases, the J end by 4 bases, with 16 bases between. In DNA form, the CDR3 reads TGTGCCAGCATCTCGTCCGGCAGGGTTAATGAAAAACTGTTTTTT. Its protein product is CASISSGRVNEKLFF.